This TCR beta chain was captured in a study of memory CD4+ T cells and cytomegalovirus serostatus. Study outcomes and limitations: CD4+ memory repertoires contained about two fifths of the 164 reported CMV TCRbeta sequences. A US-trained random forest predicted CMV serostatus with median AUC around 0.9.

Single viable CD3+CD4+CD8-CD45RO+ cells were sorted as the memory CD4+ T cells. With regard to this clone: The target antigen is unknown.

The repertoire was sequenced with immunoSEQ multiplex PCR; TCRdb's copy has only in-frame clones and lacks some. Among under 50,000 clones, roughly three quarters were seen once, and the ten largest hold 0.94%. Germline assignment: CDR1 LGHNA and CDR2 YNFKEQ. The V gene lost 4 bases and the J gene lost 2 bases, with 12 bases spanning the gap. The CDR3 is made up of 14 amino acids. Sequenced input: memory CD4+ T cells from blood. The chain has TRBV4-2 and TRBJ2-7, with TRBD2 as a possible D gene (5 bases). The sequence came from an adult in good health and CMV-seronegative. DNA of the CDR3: TGTGCCAGCAGCCCTGCGAGGGAACCCTACGAGCAGTACTTC. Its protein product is CASSPAREPYEQYF.